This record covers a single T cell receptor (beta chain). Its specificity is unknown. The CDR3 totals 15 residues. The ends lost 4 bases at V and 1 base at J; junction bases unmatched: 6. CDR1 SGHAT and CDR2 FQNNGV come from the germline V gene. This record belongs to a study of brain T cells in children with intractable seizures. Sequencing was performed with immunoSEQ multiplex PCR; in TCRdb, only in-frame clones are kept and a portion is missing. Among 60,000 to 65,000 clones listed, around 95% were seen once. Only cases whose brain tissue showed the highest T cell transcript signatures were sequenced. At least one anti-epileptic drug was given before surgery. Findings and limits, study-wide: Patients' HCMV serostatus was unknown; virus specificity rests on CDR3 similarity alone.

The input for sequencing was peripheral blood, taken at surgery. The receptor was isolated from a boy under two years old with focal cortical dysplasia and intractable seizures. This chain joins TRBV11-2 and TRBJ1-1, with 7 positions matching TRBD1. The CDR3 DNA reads TGTGCCAGCAGCTCCTACAGGGGCCCGAACACTGAAGCTTTCTTT. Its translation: CASSSYRGPNTEAFF. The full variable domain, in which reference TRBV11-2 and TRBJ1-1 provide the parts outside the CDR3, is EAGVAQSPRYKIIEKRQSVAFWCNPISGHATLYWYQQILGQGPKLLIQFQNNGVVDDSQLPKDRFSAERLKGVDSTLKIQPAKLEDSAVYLCASSSYRGPNTEAFFGQGTRLTVV.